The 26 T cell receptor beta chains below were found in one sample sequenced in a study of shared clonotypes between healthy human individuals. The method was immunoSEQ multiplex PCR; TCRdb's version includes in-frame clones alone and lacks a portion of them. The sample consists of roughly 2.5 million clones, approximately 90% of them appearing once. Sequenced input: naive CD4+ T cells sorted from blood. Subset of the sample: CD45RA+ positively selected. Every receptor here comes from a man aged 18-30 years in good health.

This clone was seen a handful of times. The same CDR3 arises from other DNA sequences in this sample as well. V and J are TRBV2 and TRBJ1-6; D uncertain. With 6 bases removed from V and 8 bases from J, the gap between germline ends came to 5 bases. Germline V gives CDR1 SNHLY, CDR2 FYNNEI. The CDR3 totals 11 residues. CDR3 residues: CASRRDSPLHF. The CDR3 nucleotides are TGTGCCAGCAGAAGGGATTCACCCCTCCACTTT.

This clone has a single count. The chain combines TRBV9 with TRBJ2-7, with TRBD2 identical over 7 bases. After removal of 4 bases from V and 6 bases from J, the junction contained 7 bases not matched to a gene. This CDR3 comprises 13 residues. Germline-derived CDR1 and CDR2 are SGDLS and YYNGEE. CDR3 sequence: CASSPRAGPEQYF. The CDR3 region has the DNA TGTGCCAGCAGCCCCAGAGCGGGACCCGAGCAGTACTTC.

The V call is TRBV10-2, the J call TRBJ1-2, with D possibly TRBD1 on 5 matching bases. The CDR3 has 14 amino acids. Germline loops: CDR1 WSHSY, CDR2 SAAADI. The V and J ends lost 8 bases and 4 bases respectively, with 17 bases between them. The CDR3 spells CASAGEQVAYGYTF. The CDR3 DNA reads TGCGCCAGCGCCGGGGAACAGGTGGCCTATGGCTACACCTTC.

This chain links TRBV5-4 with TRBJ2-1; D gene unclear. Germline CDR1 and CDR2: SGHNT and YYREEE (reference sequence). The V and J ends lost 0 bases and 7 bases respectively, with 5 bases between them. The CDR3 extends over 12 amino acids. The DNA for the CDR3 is TGTGCCAGCAGCTTGGCTCGGAATGAGCAGTTCTTC. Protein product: CASSLARNEQFF.

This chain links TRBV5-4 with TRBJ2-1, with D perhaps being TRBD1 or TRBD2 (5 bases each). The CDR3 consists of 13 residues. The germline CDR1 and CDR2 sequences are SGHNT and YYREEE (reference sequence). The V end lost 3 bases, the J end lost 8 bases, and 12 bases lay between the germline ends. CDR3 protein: CASSSGPRDEQFF. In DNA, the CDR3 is TGTGCCAGCAGCTCGGGACCGAGAGATGAGCAGTTCTTC. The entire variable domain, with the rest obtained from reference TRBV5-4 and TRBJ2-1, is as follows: ETGVTQSPTHLIKTRGQQVTLRCSSQSGHNTVSWYQQALGQGPQFIFQYYREEENGRGNFPPRFSGLQFPNYSSELNVNALELDDSALYLCASSSGPRDEQFFGPGTRLTVL.

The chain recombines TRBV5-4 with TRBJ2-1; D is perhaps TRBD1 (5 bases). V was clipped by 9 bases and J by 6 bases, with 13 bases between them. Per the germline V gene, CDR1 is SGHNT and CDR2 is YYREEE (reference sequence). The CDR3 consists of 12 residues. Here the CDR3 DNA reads TGTGCCATTAGTGGGGCAGGCAATGAGCAGTTCTTC. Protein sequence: CAISGAGNEQFF.

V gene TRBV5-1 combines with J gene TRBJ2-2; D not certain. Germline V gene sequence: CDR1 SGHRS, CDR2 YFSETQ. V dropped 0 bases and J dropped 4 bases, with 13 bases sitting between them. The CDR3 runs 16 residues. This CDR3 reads CASSLARAIRTGELFF. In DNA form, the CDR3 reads TGCGCCAGCAGCTTGGCCCGGGCCATCCGCACCGGGGAGCTGTTTTTT. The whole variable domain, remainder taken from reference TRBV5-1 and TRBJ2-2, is KAGVTQTPRYLIKTRGQQVTLSCSPISGHRSVSWYQQTPGQGLQFLFEYFSETQRNKGNFPGRFSGRQFSNSRSEMNVSTLELGDSALYLCASSLARAIRTGELFFGEGSRLTVL.

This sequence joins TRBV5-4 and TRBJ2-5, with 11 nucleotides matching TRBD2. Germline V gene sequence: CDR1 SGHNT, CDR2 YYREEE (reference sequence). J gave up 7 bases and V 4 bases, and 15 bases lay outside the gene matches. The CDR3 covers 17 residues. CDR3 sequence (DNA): TGTGCCAGCAGCCCGGTCGCTAGCGGGGGGCAGCCCGGGACCCAGTACTTC. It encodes CASSPVASGGQPGTQYF. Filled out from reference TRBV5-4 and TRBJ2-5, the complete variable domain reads ETGVTQSPTHLIKTRGQQVTLRCSSQSGHNTVSWYQQALGQGPQFIFQYYREEENGRGNFPPRFSGLQFPNYSSELNVNALELDDSALYLCASSPVASGGQPGTQYFGPGTRLLVL.

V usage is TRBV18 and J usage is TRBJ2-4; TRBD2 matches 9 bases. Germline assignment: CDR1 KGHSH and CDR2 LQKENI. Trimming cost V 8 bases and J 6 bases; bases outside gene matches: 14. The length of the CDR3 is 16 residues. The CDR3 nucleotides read TGTGCCAGCCACCCGCGGGGCAGCGGGGGGTCAAACATTCAGTACTTC. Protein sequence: CASHPRGSGGSNIQYF.

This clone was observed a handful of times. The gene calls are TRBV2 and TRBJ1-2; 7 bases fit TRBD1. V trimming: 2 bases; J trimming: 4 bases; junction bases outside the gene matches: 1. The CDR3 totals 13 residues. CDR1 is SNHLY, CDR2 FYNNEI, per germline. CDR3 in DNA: TGTGCCAGCAGTGAAAGGGGGCTCTATGGCTACACCTTC. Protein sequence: CASSERGLYGYTF.

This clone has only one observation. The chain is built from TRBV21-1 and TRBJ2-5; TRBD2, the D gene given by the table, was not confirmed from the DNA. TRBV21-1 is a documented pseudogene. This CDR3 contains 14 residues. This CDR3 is CASSKGRSQETQYF. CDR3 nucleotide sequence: TGTGCCAGCAGCAAAGGGCGGAGTCAAGAGACCCAGTACTTC.

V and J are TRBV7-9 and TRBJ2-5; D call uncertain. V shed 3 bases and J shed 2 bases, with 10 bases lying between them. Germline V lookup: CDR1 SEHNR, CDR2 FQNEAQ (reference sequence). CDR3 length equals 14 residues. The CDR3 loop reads CASSLSELQETQYF. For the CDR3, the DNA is TGTGCCAGCAGCTTGTCAGAGTTACAAGAGACCCAGTACTTC. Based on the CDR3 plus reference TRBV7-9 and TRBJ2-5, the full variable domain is DTGVSQNPRHKITKRGQNVTFRCDPISEHNRLYWYRQTLGQGPEFLTYFQNEAQLEKSRLLSDRFSAERPKGSFSTLEIQRTEQGDSAMYLCASSLSELQETQYFGPGTRLLVL.

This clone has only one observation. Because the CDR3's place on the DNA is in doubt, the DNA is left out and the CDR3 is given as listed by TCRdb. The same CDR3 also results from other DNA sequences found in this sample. The CDR3 loop is CASSLVGQGAHTF. J is TRBJ1-2 and V is TRBV5-6; TRBD1 is the table's D call, not checked against the DNA. The germline V gene has CDR1 SGHDT and CDR2 YYEEEE. The CDR3 region is 13 residues in length, termini included.

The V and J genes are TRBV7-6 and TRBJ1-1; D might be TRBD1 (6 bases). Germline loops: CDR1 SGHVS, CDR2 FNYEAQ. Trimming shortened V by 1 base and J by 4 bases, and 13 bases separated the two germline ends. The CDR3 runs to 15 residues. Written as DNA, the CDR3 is TGTGCCAGCAGCTTAGGGCCCCAGGGGCCCACTGAAGCTTTCTTT. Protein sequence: CASSLGPQGPTEAFF. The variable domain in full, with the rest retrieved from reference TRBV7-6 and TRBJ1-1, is GAGVSQSPRYKVTKRGQDVALRCDPISGHVSLYWYRQALGQGPEFLTYFNYEAQQDKSGLPNDRFSAERPEGSISTLTIQRTEQRDSAMYRCASSLGPQGPTEAFFGQGTRLTVV.

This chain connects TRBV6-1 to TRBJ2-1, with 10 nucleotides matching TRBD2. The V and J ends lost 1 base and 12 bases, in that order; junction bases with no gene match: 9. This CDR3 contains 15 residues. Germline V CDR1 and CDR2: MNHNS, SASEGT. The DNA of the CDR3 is TGTGCCAGCAGTGAAGTGCTAGCGGGGGCCCAGGGGCAGTTCTTC. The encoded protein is CASSEVLAGAQGQFF.

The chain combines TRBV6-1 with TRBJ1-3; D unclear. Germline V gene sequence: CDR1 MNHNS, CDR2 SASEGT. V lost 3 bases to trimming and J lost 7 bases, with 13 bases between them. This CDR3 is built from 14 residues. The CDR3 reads CASSDLVTVNTIYF. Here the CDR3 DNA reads TGTGCCAGCAGTGATCTCGTCACGGTGAACACCATATATTTT.

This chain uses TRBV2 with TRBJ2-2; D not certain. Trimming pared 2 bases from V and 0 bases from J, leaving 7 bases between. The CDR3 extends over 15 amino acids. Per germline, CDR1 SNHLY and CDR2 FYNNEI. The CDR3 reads CASSEYATNTGELFF. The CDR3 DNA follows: TGTGCCAGCAGTGAATACGCAACGAACACCGGGGAGCTGTTTTTT.

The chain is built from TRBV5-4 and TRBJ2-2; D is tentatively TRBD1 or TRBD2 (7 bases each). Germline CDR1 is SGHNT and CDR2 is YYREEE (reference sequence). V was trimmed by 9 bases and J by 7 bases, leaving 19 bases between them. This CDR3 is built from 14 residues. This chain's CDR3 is CATGRGGGDGELFF. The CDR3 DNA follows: TGTGCCACCGGCCGGGGAGGGGGCGACGGGGAGCTGTTTTTT.

CDR3 residues: CASSGLAGGQHEQYF. CDR3 coding DNA: TGTGCCAGCAGTGGGCTAGCGGGGGGGCAACACGAGCAGTACTTC. The V call is TRBV2, the J call TRBJ2-7, with 12 bases fitting TRBD2. Germline trimming cut 4 bases from V and 5 bases from J; bases unmatched to any gene: 6. CDR1 is SNHLY and CDR2 is FYNNEI in the germline V gene. The CDR3 consists of 15 residues.

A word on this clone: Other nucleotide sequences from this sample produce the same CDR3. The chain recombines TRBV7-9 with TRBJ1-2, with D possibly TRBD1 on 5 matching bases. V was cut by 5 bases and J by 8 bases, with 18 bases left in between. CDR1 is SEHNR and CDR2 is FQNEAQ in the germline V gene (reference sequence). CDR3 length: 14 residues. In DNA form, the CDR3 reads TGTGCCAGCAGCGCATCCGGGACGGCAGACGGCTACACCTTC. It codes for CASSASGTADGYTF.

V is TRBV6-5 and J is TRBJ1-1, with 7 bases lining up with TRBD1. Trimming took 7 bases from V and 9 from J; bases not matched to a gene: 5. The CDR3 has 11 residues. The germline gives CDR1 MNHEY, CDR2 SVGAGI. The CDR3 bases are TGTGCCAGCATCACACAGGGGCAAGCTTTCTTT. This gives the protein CASITQGQAFF.

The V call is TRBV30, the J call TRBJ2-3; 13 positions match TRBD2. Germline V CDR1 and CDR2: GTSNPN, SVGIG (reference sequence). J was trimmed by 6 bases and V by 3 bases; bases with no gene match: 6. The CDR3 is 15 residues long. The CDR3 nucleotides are TGTGCCTGGAGCTCCGGGACTAGCGGGATTGATACGCAGTATTTT. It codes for CAWSSGTSGIDTQYF.

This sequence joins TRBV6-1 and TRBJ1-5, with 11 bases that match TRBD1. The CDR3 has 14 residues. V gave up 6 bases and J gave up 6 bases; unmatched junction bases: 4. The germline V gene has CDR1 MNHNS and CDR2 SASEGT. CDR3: CASRGTGGTQPQHF. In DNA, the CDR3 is TGTGCCAGCAGGGGGACAGGGGGGACTCAGCCCCAGCATTTT.

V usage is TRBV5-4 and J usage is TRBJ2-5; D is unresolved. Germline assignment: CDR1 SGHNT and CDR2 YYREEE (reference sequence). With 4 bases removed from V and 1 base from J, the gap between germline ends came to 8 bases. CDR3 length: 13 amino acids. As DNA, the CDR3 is TGTGCCAGCAGCGGGCCGGGCCAAGAGACCCAGTACTTC. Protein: CASSGPGQETQYF.

The CDR3: CASSYSLPGRFYEQYF. In DNA, the CDR3 is TGTGCCAGCAGTTACTCTCTCCCCGGGAGATTTTACGAGCAGTACTTC. The rearrangement uses TRBV6-5 and TRBJ2-7; D might be TRBD2 (6 bases). From germline, CDR1 is MNHEY and CDR2 SVGAGI. The CDR3 covers 16 residues. V lost 0 bases and J 4 bases, leaving 16 bases between the germline ends.

Here the CDR3 DNA reads TGTGCCAGCAGCCCACGAGTCCCCTATAATTCACCCCTCCACTTT. Translated: CASSPRVPYNSPLHF. This chain links TRBV9 with TRBJ1-6; D not resolved. V was trimmed by 4 bases and J by 2 bases, leaving 10 bases between them. CDR1 is SGDLS and CDR2 is YYNGEE in the germline V gene. The CDR3 runs 15 residues. The full variable domain, in which reference TRBV9 and TRBJ1-6 provide the parts outside the CDR3, is DSGVTQTPKHLITATGQRVTLRCSPRSGDLSVYWYQQSLDQGLQFLIQYYNGEERAKGNILERFSAQQFPDLHSELNLSSLELGDSALYFCASSPRVPYNSPLHFGNGTRLTVT.